This T cell receptor (beta chain) was captured in a study of cytotoxic CD8 clonotypes in ibrutinib-treated CLL. A single count supports this clone. The table came from immunoSEQ multiplex PCR; TCRdb's copy has only in-frame clones and leaves some out. The sample lists fewer than 300,000 clones, approximately 76% seen once, with roughly 5% in the top ten. V was clipped by 5 bases and J by 4 bases; unmatched bases: 7. Germline CDR1 MNHNY, CDR2 SVGAGI (reference sequence). The CDR3 is made up of 15 amino acids. The receptor comes from a human donor with chronic lymphocytic leukemia. This sample comprised PBMCs, obtained at disease progression, from a patient treated with ibrutinib. This rearrangement joins TRBV6-6 to TRBJ1-2; 10 nucleotides agree with TRBD1. As DNA, the CDR3 is TGTGCCAGCAGTCACCAGGACAGGGGGGGCTATGGCTACACCTTC. Translation gives CASSHQDRGGYGYTF.